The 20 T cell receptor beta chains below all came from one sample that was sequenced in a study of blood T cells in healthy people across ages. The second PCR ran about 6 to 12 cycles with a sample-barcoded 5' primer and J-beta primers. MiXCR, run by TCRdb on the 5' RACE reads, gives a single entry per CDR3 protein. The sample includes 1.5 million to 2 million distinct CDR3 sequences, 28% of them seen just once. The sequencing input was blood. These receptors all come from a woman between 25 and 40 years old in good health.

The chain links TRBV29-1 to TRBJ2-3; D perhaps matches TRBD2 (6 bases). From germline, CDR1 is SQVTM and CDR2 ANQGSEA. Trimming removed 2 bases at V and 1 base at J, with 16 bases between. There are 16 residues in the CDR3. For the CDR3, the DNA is TGCAGCGTTGAAAAGATTAGCGGAGGTGGCACAGATACGCAGTATTTT. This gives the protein CSVEKISGGGTDTQYF.

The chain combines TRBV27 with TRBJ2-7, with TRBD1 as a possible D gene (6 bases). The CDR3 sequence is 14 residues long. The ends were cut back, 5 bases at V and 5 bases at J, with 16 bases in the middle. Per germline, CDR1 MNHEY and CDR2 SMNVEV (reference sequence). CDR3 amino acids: CASSPQTGTHEQYF. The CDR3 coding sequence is TGTGCCAGCAGTCCCCAAACAGGGACCCACGAGCAGTACTTC.

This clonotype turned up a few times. CDR3 bases: TGTGCCAGCAGCCTTGCGACGGGGGCCCACGAGCAGTACTTC. Translating gives CASSLATGAHEQYF. The V gene is TRBV7-2, the J gene TRBJ2-7; D may be TRBD1 or TRBD2 (6 bases each). The V end lost 5 bases, the J end lost 5 bases, and 16 bases lay between the germline ends. The CDR3 loop spans 14 amino acids. Germline V gives CDR1 SGHTA, CDR2 FQGNSA.

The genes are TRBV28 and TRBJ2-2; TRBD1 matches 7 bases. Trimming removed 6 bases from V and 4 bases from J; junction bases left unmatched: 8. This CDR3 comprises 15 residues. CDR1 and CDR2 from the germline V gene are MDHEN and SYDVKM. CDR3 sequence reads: CASSLRGLVTGELFF. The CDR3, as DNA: TGTGCCAGCAGCCTTAGGGGGCTCGTCACCGGGGAGCTGTTTTTT.

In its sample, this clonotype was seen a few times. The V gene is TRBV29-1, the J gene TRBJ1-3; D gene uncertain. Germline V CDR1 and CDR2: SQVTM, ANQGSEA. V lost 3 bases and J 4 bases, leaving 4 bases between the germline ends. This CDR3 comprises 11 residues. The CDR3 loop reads CSVEIGNTIYF. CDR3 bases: TGCAGCGTTGAGATAGGAAACACCATATATTTT.

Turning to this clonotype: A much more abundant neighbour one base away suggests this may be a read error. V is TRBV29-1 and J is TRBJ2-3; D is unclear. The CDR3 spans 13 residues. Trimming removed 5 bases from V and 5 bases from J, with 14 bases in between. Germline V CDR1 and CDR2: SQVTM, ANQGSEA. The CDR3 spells CSVCPPPEDTQYF. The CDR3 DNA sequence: TGCAGCGTTTGCCCCCCTCCGGAAGATACGCAGTATTTT.

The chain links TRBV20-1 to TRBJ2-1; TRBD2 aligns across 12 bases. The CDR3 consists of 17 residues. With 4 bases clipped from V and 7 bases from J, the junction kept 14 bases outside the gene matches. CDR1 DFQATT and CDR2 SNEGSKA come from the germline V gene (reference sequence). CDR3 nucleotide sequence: TGCAGTGCTAATGCTAGCGGGAGGGGATCATCCCAAAATGAGCAGTTCTTC. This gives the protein CSANASGRGSSQNEQFF.

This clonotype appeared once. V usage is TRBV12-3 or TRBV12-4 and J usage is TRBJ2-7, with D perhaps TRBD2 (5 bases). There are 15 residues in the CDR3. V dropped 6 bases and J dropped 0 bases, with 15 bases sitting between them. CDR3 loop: CASRSAGVVSYEQYF. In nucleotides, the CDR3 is TGTGCCAGCAGGAGCGCGGGCGTCGTCTCCTACGAGCAGTACTTC.

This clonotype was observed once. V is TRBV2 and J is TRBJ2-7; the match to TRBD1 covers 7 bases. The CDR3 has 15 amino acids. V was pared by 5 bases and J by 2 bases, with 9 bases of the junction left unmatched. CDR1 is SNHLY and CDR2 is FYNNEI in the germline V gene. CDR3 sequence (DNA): TGTGCCAGCAGTAAAGGGAAAGGGGGCCCCTACGAGCAGTACTTC. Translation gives CASSKGKGGPYEQYF.

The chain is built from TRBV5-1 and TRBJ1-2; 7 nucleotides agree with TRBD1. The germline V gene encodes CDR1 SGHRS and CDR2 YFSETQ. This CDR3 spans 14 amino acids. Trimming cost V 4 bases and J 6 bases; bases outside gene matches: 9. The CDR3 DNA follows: TGCGCCAGCAGCCCTGGACAGGACACCGATGGCTACACCTTC. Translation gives CASSPGQDTDGYTF.

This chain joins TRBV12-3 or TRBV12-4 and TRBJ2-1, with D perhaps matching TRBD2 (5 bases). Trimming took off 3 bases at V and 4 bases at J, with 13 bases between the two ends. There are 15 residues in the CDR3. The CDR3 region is CASSLKGEGYNEQFF. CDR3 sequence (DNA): TGTGCCAGCAGTTTGAAGGGAGAGGGATACAATGAGCAGTTCTTC.

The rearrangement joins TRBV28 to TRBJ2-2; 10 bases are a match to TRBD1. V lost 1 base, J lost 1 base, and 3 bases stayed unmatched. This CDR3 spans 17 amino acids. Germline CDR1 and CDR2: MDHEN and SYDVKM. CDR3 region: CASSLYGQGVNTGELFF. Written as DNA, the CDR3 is TGTGCCAGCAGTTTATACGGACAGGGGGTGAACACCGGGGAGCTGTTTTTT.

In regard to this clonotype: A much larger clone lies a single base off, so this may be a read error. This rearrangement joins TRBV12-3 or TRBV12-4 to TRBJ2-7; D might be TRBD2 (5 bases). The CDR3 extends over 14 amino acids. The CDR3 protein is CAGSHTGNNYEQYF. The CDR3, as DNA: TGTGCCGGCAGTCACACCGGGAATAACTACGAGCAGTACTTC.

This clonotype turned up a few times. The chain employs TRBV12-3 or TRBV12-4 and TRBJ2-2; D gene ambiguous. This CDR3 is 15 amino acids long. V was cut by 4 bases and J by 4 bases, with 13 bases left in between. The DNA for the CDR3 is TGTGCCAGCAGTTCGCCGCCTCAACTCACCGGGGAGCTGTTTTTT. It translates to CASSSPPQLTGELFF.

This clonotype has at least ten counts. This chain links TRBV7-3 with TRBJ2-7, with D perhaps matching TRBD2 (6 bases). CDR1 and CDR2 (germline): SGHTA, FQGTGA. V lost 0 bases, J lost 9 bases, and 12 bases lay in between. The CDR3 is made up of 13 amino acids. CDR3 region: CASSLTSGVRQYF. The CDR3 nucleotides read TGTGCCAGCAGCTTAACATCGGGAGTTAGGCAGTACTTC.

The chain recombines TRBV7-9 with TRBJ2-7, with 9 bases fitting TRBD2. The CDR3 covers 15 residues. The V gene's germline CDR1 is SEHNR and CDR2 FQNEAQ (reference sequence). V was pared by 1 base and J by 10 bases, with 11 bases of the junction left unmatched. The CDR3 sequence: CASSLVGLAGQTQYV. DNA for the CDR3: TGTGCCAGCAGCTTAGTGGGACTAGCAGGACAGACCCAGTACGTC.

The CDR3 coding sequence is TGTGCCAGCAGCTTCACTGAGTCTGAGACCCAGTACTTC. Translation gives CASSFTESETQYF. This chain joins TRBV7-9 and TRBJ2-5; D gene ambiguous. The CDR3 is 13 residues long. V gave up 3 bases and J gave up 5 bases, with 10 bases separating them. CDR1 is SEHNR, CDR2 FQNEAQ, per germline (reference sequence).

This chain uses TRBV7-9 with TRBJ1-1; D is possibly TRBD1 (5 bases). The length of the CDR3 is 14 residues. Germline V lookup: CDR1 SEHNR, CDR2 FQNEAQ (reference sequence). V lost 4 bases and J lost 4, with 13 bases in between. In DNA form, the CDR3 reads TGTGCCAGCAGCTCCCATCGCGGGGCCACTGAAGCTTTCTTT. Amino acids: CASSSHRGATEAFF.

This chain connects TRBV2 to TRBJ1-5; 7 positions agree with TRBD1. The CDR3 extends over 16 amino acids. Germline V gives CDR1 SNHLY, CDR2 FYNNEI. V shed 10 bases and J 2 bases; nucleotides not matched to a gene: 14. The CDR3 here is CATELYRGVGNQPQHF. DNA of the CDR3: TGTGCCACCGAACTATACAGGGGAGTTGGCAATCAGCCCCAGCATTTT.

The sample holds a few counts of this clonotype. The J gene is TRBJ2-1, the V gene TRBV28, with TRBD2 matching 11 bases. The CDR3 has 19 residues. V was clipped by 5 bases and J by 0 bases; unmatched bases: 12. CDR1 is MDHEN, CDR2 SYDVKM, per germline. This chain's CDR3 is CASSPPGIAGGSSYNEQFF. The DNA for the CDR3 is TGTGCCAGCAGTCCCCCGGGGATAGCGGGGGGGTCCTCCTACAATGAGCAGTTCTTC.